The T cell receptor beta chain described here comes from a study of T cells after yellow fever vaccination. Notes on the study in general: Relatively few clonotypes were ones that appeared in both CD4 and CD8 compartments. The booster response re-showed most primary clones: approximately 95% CD4, 88% CD8. Weaker, the secondary response peaked sooner, at day 5 versus 15.

The V gene lost 3 bases and the J gene lost 7 bases, with 10 bases spanning the gap. This CDR3 is built from 13 residues. Germline CDR1 and CDR2: LNHDA and SQIVND (reference sequence). UMIs and a universal primer site were added when TCR cDNA was made by 5'RACE template switching. TCRdb used MiXCR to reprocess the 5' RACE reads, holding one entry per CDR3 protein. The sample yields hundreds of thousands of distinct CDR3 sequences, around a sixth seen once. The table lists this clonotype with a few counts. Its specificity is not known. Sample: PBMCs, taken 5 days after the first yellow fever vaccination. The sequence was obtained from a man between 18 and 29 years old who received the YFV17D yellow fever vaccine. This chain joins TRBV19 and TRBJ2-4; no firm D call. The CDR3 reads CASSIPMGNIQYF. The CDR3 DNA is TGTGCCAGTAGTATCCCGATGGGGAACATTCAGTACTTC.